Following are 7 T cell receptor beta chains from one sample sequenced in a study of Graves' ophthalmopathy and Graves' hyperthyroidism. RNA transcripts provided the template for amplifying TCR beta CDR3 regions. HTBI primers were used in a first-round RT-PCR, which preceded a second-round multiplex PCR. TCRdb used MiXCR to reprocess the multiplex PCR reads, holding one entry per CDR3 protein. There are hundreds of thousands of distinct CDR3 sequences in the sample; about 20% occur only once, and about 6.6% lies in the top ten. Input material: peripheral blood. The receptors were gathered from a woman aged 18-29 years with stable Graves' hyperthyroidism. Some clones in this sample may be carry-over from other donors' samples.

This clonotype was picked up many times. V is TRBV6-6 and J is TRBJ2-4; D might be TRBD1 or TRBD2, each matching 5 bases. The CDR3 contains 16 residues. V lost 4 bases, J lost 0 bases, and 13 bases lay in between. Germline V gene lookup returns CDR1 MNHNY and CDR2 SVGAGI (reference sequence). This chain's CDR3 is CASSSGTPRAKNIQYF. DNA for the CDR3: TGTGCCAGCAGTTCCGGGACGCCCAGAGCCAAAAACATTCAGTACTTC.

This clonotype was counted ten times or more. The CDR3 sequence is CASSLGSLWGNTNTEAFF. The CDR3 coding sequence is TGTGCCAGCAGTTTAGGTTCCCTTTGGGGAAACACGAACACTGAAGCTTTCTTT. The gene calls are TRBV12-3 or TRBV12-4 and TRBJ1-1, with D hard to call. Trimming pared 1 base from V and 1 base from J, leaving 19 bases between. This CDR3 has 18 amino acids.

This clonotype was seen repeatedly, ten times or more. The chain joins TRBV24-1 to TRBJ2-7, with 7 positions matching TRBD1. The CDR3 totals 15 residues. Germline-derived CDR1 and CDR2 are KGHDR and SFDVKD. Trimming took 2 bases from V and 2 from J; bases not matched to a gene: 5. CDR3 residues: CATSDSGTAAYEQYF. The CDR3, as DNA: TGTGCCACCAGTGATTCCGGGACAGCCGCCTACGAGCAGTACTTC.

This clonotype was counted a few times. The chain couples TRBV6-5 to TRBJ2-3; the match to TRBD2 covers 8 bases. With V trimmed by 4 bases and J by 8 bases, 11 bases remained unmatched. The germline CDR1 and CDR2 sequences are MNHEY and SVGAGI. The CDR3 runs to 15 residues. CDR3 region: CASSLAPGGPSTQYF. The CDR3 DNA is TGTGCCAGCAGTTTAGCCCCGGGGGGGCCGTCTACGCAGTATTTT.

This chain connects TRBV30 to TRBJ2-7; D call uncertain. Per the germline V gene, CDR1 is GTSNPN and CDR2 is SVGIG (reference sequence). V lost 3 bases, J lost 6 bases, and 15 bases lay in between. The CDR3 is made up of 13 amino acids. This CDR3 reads CAWSALSGLEQYF. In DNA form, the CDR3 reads TGTGCCTGGAGCGCCCTCAGTGGGCTCGAGCAGTACTTC.

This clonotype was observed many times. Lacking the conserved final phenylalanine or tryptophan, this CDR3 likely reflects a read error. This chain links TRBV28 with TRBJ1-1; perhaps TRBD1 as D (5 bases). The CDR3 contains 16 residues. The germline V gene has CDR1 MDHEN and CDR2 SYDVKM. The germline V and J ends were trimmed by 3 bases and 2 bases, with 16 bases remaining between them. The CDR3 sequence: CASSFPGRRANTEAFL. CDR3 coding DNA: TGTGCCAGCAGTTTCCCCGGTCGCAGGGCTAACACTGAAGCTTTCCTT.

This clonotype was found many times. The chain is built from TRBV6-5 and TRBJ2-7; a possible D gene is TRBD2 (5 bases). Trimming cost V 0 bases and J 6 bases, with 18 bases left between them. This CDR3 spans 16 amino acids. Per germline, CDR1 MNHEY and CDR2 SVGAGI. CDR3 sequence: CASSYSLRDFLSEQYF. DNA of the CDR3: TGTGCCAGCAGTTACTCGTTGAGGGATTTTCTTTCCGAGCAGTACTTC.